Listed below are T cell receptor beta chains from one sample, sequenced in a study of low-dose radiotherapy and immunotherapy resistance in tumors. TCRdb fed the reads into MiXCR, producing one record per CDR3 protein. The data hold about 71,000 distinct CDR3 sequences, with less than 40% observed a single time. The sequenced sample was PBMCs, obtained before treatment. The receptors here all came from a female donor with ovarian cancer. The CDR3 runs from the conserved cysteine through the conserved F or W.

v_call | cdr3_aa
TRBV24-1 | CATSDLPQSSYNEQFF
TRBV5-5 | CASSRQGARTGELFF
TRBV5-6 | CASSFRAGGVVGTGELFF
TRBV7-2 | CASSLPGEGSSPLHF
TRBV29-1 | CSVVGQYEQYF
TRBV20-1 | CSARPNRQGWSGNTIYF
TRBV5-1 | CASSLDGQISGNTIYF
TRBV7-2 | CASSLTGGEQYF
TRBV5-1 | CASSSHRQGTPGELFF
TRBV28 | CASIEGTGELFF
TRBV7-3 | CASSPGTSGAYGEQFF
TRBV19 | CASSLSGRVTDTQYF
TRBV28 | CASSLNGGTDTQYF
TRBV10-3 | CAISDRLAGGLGKNIQYF
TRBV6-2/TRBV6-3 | CASSINKETQYF
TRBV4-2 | CASSTPLGGSDSPLHF
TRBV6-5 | CASSYPGVHAQYF
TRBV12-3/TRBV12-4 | CAVGLGYGYTF
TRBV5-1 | CASSVSGTNNEQFF
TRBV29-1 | CSANGGANTEAFF
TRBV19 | CASSKRTGGRLDAEAFF
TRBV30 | CAWWPGGSYEQYF
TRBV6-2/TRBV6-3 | CATLDPREETQYF